These 18 T cell receptor beta chains share one sample of origin, sequenced in a study of TIL therapy for anti-PD-1-resistant metastatic lung cancer. Time point indicated: pre-treatment sample, taken before nivolumab and TIL therapy. Tumor tissue came from excised metastases, mostly pleural nodules or supraclavicular lymph nodes. The libraries were made with immunoSEQ v3. The assay was immunoSEQ multiplex PCR, and TCRdb's table has in-frame clones only and misses some. This table has about 100,000 clones, under 70% appearing once. The starting material was tumor tissue, obtained at baseline. These receptors were collected from a person aged 25 to 80 with non-small cell lung cancer.

The CDR3 DNA follows: TGTGCCAGCAGCTTAGAAAGCAGCTCCTACGAGCAGTACTTC. Its protein product is CASSLESSSYEQYF. The chain links TRBV7-2 to TRBJ2-7, with D hard to call. Germline-derived CDR1 and CDR2 are SGHTA and FQGNSA. The ends were cut back, 1 base at V and 0 bases at J, with 7 bases in the middle. The CDR3 contains 14 residues.

The chain employs TRBV7-5 and TRBJ1-1. TRBV7-5 is assigned pseudogene status. There are 13 residues in the CDR3. CDR3 loop: CVRSSRDPPEAFF. In nucleotides, the CDR3 is TGTGTCAGAAGCTCCCGGGACCCCCCTGAAGCTTTCTTT.

V is TRBV7-2 and J is TRBJ2-3, with a possible D match to TRBD2 (6 bases). Germline V CDR1 and CDR2: SGHTA, FQGNSA. Trimming left V 5 bases short and J 6 bases short, with 12 bases between. The CDR3 totals 13 residues. CDR3 bases: TGTGCCAGCAGCCCCCTCCGGGGGGATACGCAGTATTTT. It translates to CASSPLRGDTQYF. Using reference TRBV7-2 and TRBJ2-3 for the parts outside the CDR3, the full variable domain is GAGVSQSPSNKVTEKGKDVELRCDPISGHTALYWYRQSLGQGLEFLIYFQGNSAPDKSGLPSDRFSAERTGGSVSTLTIQRTQQEDSAVYLCASSPLRGDTQYFGPGTRLTVL.

The chain is built from TRBV5-1 and TRBJ2-1, with 8 bases aligning to TRBD2. The junction had 3 bases not matched to a gene; V was cut back by 0 bases and J by 4 bases. The CDR3 consists of 15 residues. CDR1 is SGHRS and CDR2 is YFSETQ in the germline V gene. Written as DNA, the CDR3 is TGCGCCAGCAGCTTGGCCACTAGCGGATACAATGAGCAGTTCTTC. This translates into CASSLATSGYNEQFF. Full variable domain (rest looked up from reference TRBV5-1 and TRBJ2-1): KAGVTQTPRYLIKTRGQQVTLSCSPISGHRSVSWYQQTPGQGLQFLFEYFSETQRNKGNFPGRFSGRQFSNSRSEMNVSTLELGDSALYLCASSLATSGYNEQFFGPGTRLTVL.

In this sample, this clone turned up once. V and J are TRBV4-2 and TRBJ2-1; no definite D call. From germline, CDR1 is LGHNA and CDR2 YNFKEQ. Trimming left V 4 bases short and J 0 bases short, with 13 bases between. The CDR3 length is 16 residues. The CDR3, as DNA: TGTGCCAGCAGCCCCAGATCAGAGTACTCCTACAATGAGCAGTTCTTC. Translating gives CASSPRSEYSYNEQFF.

This clone was seen more than once but under ten times. The genes are TRBV11-2 and TRBJ2-7; TRBD2 matches 7 bases. This CDR3 is built from 15 residues. Germline loops: CDR1 SGHAT, CDR2 FQNNGV. The ends lost 8 bases at V and 4 bases at J; junction bases unmatched: 14. CDR3 region: CASSPAGESMYEQYF. The CDR3 DNA reads as TGTGCCAGCTCCCCTGCGGGAGAGTCGATGTACGAGCAGTACTTC.

The rearrangement joins TRBV5-6 to TRBJ2-3; D possibly uses TRBD1 or TRBD2 (5 bases each). Germline values: CDR1 SGHDT, CDR2 YYEEEE. CDR3 size: 14 residues. Trimming took off 0 bases at V and 3 bases at J, with 8 bases between the two ends. The DNA for the CDR3 is TGTGCCAGCAGCTTGGACTGGGGGACAGATACGCAGTATTTT. Translating gives CASSLDWGTDTQYF. The full variable domain, its missing parts supplied by reference TRBV5-6 and TRBJ2-3, is DAGVTQSPTHLIKTRGQQVTLRCSPKSGHDTVSWYQQALGQGPQFIFQYYEEEERQRGNFPDRFSGHQFPNYSSELNVNALLLGDSALYLCASSLDWGTDTQYFGPGTRLTVL.

Regarding this clone: This may be a read error: a much more frequent sequence differs by one nucleotide. This chain links TRBV6-5 with TRBJ1-1; D possibly corresponds to TRBD1 (6 bases). The CDR3 length is 13 residues. The germline CDR1 and CDR2 sequences are MNHEY and SVGAGI. V lost 6 bases and J lost 2, with 10 bases in between. In DNA form, the CDR3 reads TGTGCCAGCAGCTTGACAGGCAACACTGAAGCTTTCTTT. Its protein is CASSLTGNTEAFF.

The CDR3 protein is CASSLGLRTGGEETQYF. The CDR3 DNA is TGCGCCAGCAGCCTAGGCCTGAGGACAGGGGGGGAAGAGACCCAGTACTTC. V and J are TRBV5-1 and TRBJ2-5, with TRBD1 matching 10 bases. This CDR3 spans 17 amino acids. Germline CDR1 reads SGHRS; CDR2 reads YFSETQ. With 4 bases clipped from V and 3 bases from J, the junction kept 12 bases outside the gene matches.

The chain is built from TRBV21-1 and TRBJ1-1. TRBV21-1 is a known pseudogene. The CDR3 has 13 amino acids. CDR3 nucleotides: TGTGCCAGCAGCAAAGCCGTAAACTCTGAAGCTTTCTTT. This translates into CASSKAVNSEAFF.

The CDR3, as DNA: TGTGCCAGCAGTTACTCGAGAGTTGCCCGGGGATCCTACGAGCAGTACTTC. It codes for CASSYSRVARGSYEQYF. The rearrangement uses TRBV6-2 or TRBV6-3 and TRBJ2-7; TRBD2 might be the D (5 bases). Germline loops: CDR1 MNHEY, CDR2 SVGEGT. The CDR3 contains 17 residues. The germline V and J ends were trimmed by 0 bases and 1 base, with 16 bases remaining between them.

The chain combines TRBV6-2 or TRBV6-3 with TRBJ2-5; D may be TRBD1 or TRBD2 (5 bases each). Trimming pared 5 bases from V and 7 bases from J, leaving 8 bases between. Germline loops: CDR1 MNHEY, CDR2 SVGEGT. This CDR3 comprises 11 residues. The chain's CDR3 is CASSSGGTQYF. The CDR3 DNA reads TGTGCCAGCAGTAGTGGGGGGACCCAGTACTTC.

The chain has TRBV5-6 and TRBJ1-5; a weak D match, TRBD1 (6 bases). The CDR3 spans 16 residues. Germline CDR1 SGHDT, CDR2 YYEEEE. V lost 4 bases and J 6 bases, leaving 20 bases between the germline ends. For the CDR3, the DNA is TGTGCCAGCAGCACCTGGGGGGCGACTATTAGTCAGCCCCAGCATTTT. Translated: CASSTWGATISQPQHF. The full variable domain, in which reference TRBV5-6 and TRBJ1-5 provide the parts outside the CDR3, is DAGVTQSPTHLIKTRGQQVTLRCSPKSGHDTVSWYQQALGQGPQFIFQYYEEEERQRGNFPDRFSGHQFPNYSSELNVNALLLGDSALYLCASSTWGATISQPQHFGDGTRLSIL.

The gene calls are TRBV5-8 and TRBJ2-5, with 9 nucleotides matching TRBD1. Looked up from germline, CDR1 is SGHTS and CDR2 is YDEGEE. The CDR3 has 15 residues. V shed 4 bases, J shed 5 bases, and the junction held 9 bases outside the gene matches. The CDR3 here is CASSRGQGRWETQYF. CDR3 DNA sequence: TGTGCCAGCAGCAGGGGACAGGGCAGATGGGAGACCCAGTACTTC.

The chain combines TRBV24-1 with TRBJ2-1; TRBD1 matches 10 bases. The CDR3 covers 15 residues. Germline V gene data show CDR1 as KGHDR and CDR2 as SFDVKD. V lost 7 bases to trimming and J lost 9 bases; unmatched junction nucleotides: 11. The CDR3 DNA sequence: TGTGCCACCAGCCCCCCCGGGACAGGGGTTGCTGAGCAGTTCTTC. It yields the protein CATSPPGTGVAEQFF.

V and J are TRBV3-1 (or the pseudogene TRBV3-2) and TRBJ2-5, with 15 bases identical to TRBD2. The V and J ends lost 4 bases and 7 bases, in that order; junction bases with no gene match: 7. CDR1 is LGHDT, CDR2 YNNKEL, per germline (reference sequence). This CDR3 has 16 residues. This CDR3 is CASSPRTSGGAGTQYF. In DNA form, the CDR3 reads TGTGCCAGCAGCCCCCGGACTAGCGGGGGGGCCGGGACCCAGTACTTC.

The chain uses TRBV19 and TRBJ1-1; D uncertain. V shed 3 bases and J shed 4 bases, with 9 bases lying between them. This CDR3 contains 13 residues. Germline CDR1 and CDR2: LNHDA and SQIVND (reference sequence). This chain's CDR3 is CASSMGRATEAFF. The CDR3 nucleotides read TGTGCCAGTAGTATGGGGAGAGCCACTGAAGCTTTCTTT.

This chain connects TRBV4-1 to TRBJ1-2; D ambiguous. Germline CDR1 reads MGHRA; CDR2 reads YSYEKL. CDR3 length equals 17 residues. V lost 0 bases to trimming and J lost 1 base, with 15 bases between them. The CDR3 DNA follows: TGCGCCAGCAGCCAAGACGAGTCCCGGGGTGGTAACTATGGCTACACCTTC. Its protein product is CASSQDESRGGNYGYTF.